The 18 T cell receptor beta chains reported below all come from one sample, sequenced in a study of T cell changes during pregnancy in multiple sclerosis. Repertoires were generated with immunoSEQ multiplex PCR, while TCRdb's copy carries only in-frame clones and drops some. The data contain 65,000 to 70,000 clones, approximately 92% of them seen just once; the ten biggest clones take up over 2%. Sequenced here: peripheral blood, sampled in the first trimester of pregnancy. The receptors derive from a female donor with multiple sclerosis, enrolled in a pregnancy study.

V and J are TRBV5-1 and TRBJ1-3, with D uncertain. Germline lookup yields CDR1 SGHRS and CDR2 YFSETQ. This CDR3 has 13 residues. The CDR3 protein is CAAGSSSGNTIYF. In nucleotides, the CDR3 is TGCGCAGCCGGGTCGAGCTCTGGAAACACCATATATTTT.

The CDR3 sequence is CACGQGAQPQHF. The CDR3, as DNA: TGTGCCTGCGGTCAGGGGGCTCAGCCCCAGCATTTT. This chain uses TRBV30 with TRBJ1-5; TRBD1 matches 8 bases. Unmatched junction bases numbered 4, after V lost 6 bases and J lost 6 bases. Germline V gene lookup returns CDR1 GTSNPN and CDR2 SVGIG (reference sequence). There are 12 residues in the CDR3.

CDR3 loop: CASSLSVASFSGNTIYF. The DNA for the CDR3 is TGTGCCAGCAGTTTATCGGTAGCAAGTTTCTCTGGAAACACCATATATTTT. The chain has TRBV28 and TRBJ1-3; D not certain. The CDR3 covers 17 residues. Germline V gene sequence: CDR1 MDHEN, CDR2 SYDVKM. V shed 1 base and J shed 0 bases, with 13 bases lying between them.

The table lists this clone with a count of one. The chain employs TRBV27 and TRBJ2-1; 8 bases are shared with TRBD1. V shed 5 bases, J shed 1 base, and the junction held 13 bases outside the gene matches. CDR3 size: 18 residues. Germline-derived CDR1 and CDR2 are MNHEY and SMNVEV (reference sequence). The CDR3 nucleotides read TGTGCCAGCAGTCCGATAACCGGGACAGGCCATTCCTACAATGAGCAGTTCTTC. It is translated as CASSPITGTGHSYNEQFF.

The genes are TRBV7-9 and TRBJ1-4; 9 bases match TRBD1. V dropped 5 bases and J dropped 8; count of bases not matched to a gene: 12. This CDR3 comprises 16 residues. The germline V gene has CDR1 SEHNR and CDR2 FQNEAQ (reference sequence). CDR3 residues: CASSPTAGTGNEKLFF. Written as DNA, the CDR3 is TGTGCCAGCAGCCCGACCGCCGGGACAGGGAACGAAAAACTGTTTTTT.

This clone has a handful of counts. J is TRBJ1-2 and V is TRBV16; no reliable D call. This CDR3 spans 15 amino acids. Between the trimmed V and J ends, which lost 2 bases and 2 bases, there was a span of 12 bases. Germline CDR1 KGHSY, CDR2 FQNENV. DNA for the CDR3: TGTGCCAGCAGCCAAGGAGTAGCCGGAAACTATGGCTACACCTTC. It translates to CASSQGVAGNYGYTF.

V usage is TRBV19 and J usage is TRBJ2-2, with 8 bases fitting TRBD2. Germline trimming cut 5 bases from V and 3 bases from J; bases unmatched to any gene: 17. Germline assignment: CDR1 LNHDA and CDR2 SQIVND (reference sequence). This CDR3 contains 19 residues. The CDR3 spells CASSGLLAGAFRDTGELFF. CDR3 bases: TGTGCCAGTAGTGGACTCCTAGCGGGCGCCTTTAGGGACACCGGGGAGCTGTTTTTT. Supplemented by reference TRBV19 and TRBJ2-2, the full variable domain reads DGGITQSPKYLFRKEGQNVTLSCEQNLNHDAMYWYRQDPGQGLRLIYYSQIVNDFQKGDIAEGYSVSREKKESFPLTVTSAQKNPTAFYLCASSGLLAGAFRDTGELFFGEGSRLTVL.

The chain combines TRBV5-6 with TRBJ2-5, with D tentatively TRBD2 (5 bases). The V and J ends lost 3 bases and 9 bases respectively, with 9 bases between them. Looked up from germline, CDR1 is SGHDT and CDR2 is YYEEEE. This CDR3 is built from 11 residues. This chain's CDR3 is CASSYGNSQYF. DNA for the CDR3: TGTGCCAGCAGCTACGGGAATTCCCAGTACTTC.

The V gene is TRBV9, the J gene TRBJ2-2; D is perhaps TRBD1 (5 bases). Germline V gene lookup returns CDR1 SGDLS and CDR2 YYNGEE. V was trimmed by 0 bases and J by 4 bases, leaving 13 bases between them. There are 16 residues in the CDR3. CDR3 region: CASSVDRGRRTGELFF. In DNA form, the CDR3 reads TGTGCCAGCAGCGTAGATAGGGGCCGGCGCACCGGGGAGCTGTTTTTT.

V is TRBV19 and J is TRBJ2-7; 8 nucleotides line up with TRBD1. The trim removed 4 bases at V and 6 bases at J, leaving 11 bases unmatched. Per the germline V gene, CDR1 is LNHDA and CDR2 is SQIVND (reference sequence). CDR3 length: 15 residues. CDR3 sequence reads: CASSTGTGKGLEQYF. The CDR3 DNA reads TGTGCCAGTAGTACAGGGACAGGAAAAGGGCTCGAGCAGTACTTC.

In the case of this clone: At one end the junction does not follow the germline gene, possibly because of a read error. The chain couples TRBV5-5 to TRBJ2-5, with 9 bases aligning to TRBD2. Germline CDR1 is SGHKS and CDR2 is YYEKEE (reference sequence). This CDR3 region has 16 residues. CDR3 protein: CASRLAGGLWGETQYF. The CDR3 region has the DNA TGTGCCAGCAGGTTGGCGGGAGGGCTTTGGGGAGAGACCCAGTACTTC. Full variable domain (outside the CDR3, taken from reference TRBV5-5 and TRBJ2-5): DAGVTQSPTHLIKTRGQQVTLRCSPISGHKSVSWYQQVLGQGPQFIFQYYEKEERGRGNFPDRFSARQFPNYSSELNVNALLLGDSALYLCASRLAGGLWGETQYFGPGTRLLVL.

The chain uses TRBV4-1 and TRBJ1-2, with TRBD1 matching over 8 bases. After removal of 1 base from V and 7 bases from J, the junction contained 5 bases not matched to a gene. CDR3 length: 14 amino acids. Germline V CDR1 and CDR2: MGHRA, YSYEKL. The CDR3 coding sequence is TGCGCCAGCAGCCAAGTGGCAGGGGGCGGTGGCTACACCTTC. Protein product: CASSQVAGGGGYTF.

As regards this clone: Other DNA sequences from this sample encode an identical CDR3 as well. V is TRBV5-4 and J is TRBJ2-7; D may be TRBD2 (5 bases). CDR3 size: 12 residues. CDR1 and CDR2 from the germline V gene are SGHNT and YYREEE (reference sequence). V was pared by 2 bases and J by 2 bases, with 5 bases between. CDR3 loop: CASSFGAYEQYF. CDR3 nucleotide sequence: TGTGCCAGCAGCTTCGGGGCCTACGAGCAGTACTTC.

This clone has a single count. The V and J genes are TRBV20-1 and TRBJ1-2; TRBD1 aligns across 7 bases. Germline CDR1 reads DFQATT; CDR2 reads SNEGSKA (reference sequence). V shed 5 bases, J shed 7 bases, and the junction held 4 bases outside the gene matches. This CDR3 has 11 residues. In nucleotides, the CDR3 is TGCAGTGCTCAAACAGGGGTTGGCTACACCTTC. Encoded protein: CSAQTGVGYTF.

This chain links TRBV7-8 with TRBJ1-1, with 9 bases that match TRBD1. Germline lookup yields CDR1 SGHVS and CDR2 FQNEAQ. The CDR3 length is 14 residues. The trim removed 3 bases at V and 4 bases at J, leaving 3 bases unmatched. DNA of the CDR3: TGTGCCAGCAGCTTGAGACAGGGGGGCACTGAAGCTTTCTTT. Translation: CASSLRQGGTEAFF.

The chain is built from TRBV28 and TRBJ1-5; D perhaps matches TRBD1 (6 bases). V was clipped by 7 bases and J by 4 bases, with 17 bases between them. Germline loops: CDR1 MDHEN, CDR2 SYDVKM. CDR3 length: 15 amino acids. CDR3 coding DNA: TGTGCCAGCAAAGGGTTCTGGCAGGGGAATCAGCCCCAGCATTTT. It is translated as CASKGFWQGNQPQHF.

This clone was counted only a few times. The J gene is TRBJ2-7, the V gene TRBV30; D call uncertain. The V and J ends lost 0 bases and 4 bases respectively, with 7 bases between them. CDR1 and CDR2 (germline): GTSNPN, SVGIG (reference sequence). The CDR3 consists of 12 residues. CDR3 sequence: CAWSVTRYEQYF. CDR3 bases: TGTGCCTGGAGTGTAACTCGGTACGAGCAGTACTTC.

The chain has TRBV30 and TRBJ2-7; D perhaps matches TRBD2 (5 bases). Germline V CDR1 and CDR2: GTSNPN, SVGIG (reference sequence). V dropped 4 bases and J dropped 5 bases, with 24 bases sitting between them. The CDR3 loop spans 16 amino acids. CDR3 protein: CAWKYGGPTLRDEQYF. In DNA form, the CDR3 reads TGTGCCTGGAAGTACGGAGGCCCCACGTTAAGGGACGAGCAGTACTTC.